One sample yielded the 30 T cell receptor beta chains listed below, sequenced in a study of shared clonotypes between healthy human individuals. The method was immunoSEQ multiplex PCR; TCRdb's version includes in-frame clones alone and lacks a portion of them. The sample shows about half a million clones, roughly 80% of them seen only once. The specimen was PBMCs. The receptors derive from a woman between 40 and 55 years old in good health. Some clones in this sample may be carry-over from other donors' samples.

This chain links TRBV6-8 with TRBJ2-7; D may be TRBD2 (7 bases). The V and J ends lost 11 bases and 5 bases respectively, with 28 bases between them. The germline CDR1 and CDR2 sequences are MNHGY and SAAAGT. The CDR3 consists of 16 residues. The CDR3 loop is CAGGGRCVPNVDEQYF. For the CDR3, the DNA is TGTGCCGGGGGGGGCCGGTGTGTGCCAAACGTGGACGAGCAGTACTTC.

This chain connects TRBV28 to TRBJ1-1, with 7 bases fitting TRBD1. The CDR3 runs 16 residues. Trimming cost V 6 bases and J 1 base; bases outside gene matches: 11. Per germline, CDR1 MDHEN and CDR2 SYDVKM. The CDR3 sequence is CASSPTGRVGNTEAFF. CDR3 sequence (DNA): TGTGCCAGCAGCCCGACAGGGCGGGTTGGGAACACTGAAGCTTTCTTT.

The DNA of the CDR3 is TGTGCCAGCAGCGTAGGTTTAGGGGGCACTGAAGCTTTCTTT. Translating gives CASSVGLGGTEAFF. The genes are TRBV9 and TRBJ1-1; D perhaps matches TRBD1 (6 bases). This CDR3 is 14 amino acids long. Trimming removed 0 bases at V and 4 bases at J, with 10 bases between. Germline CDR1 reads SGDLS; CDR2 reads YYNGEE.

This chain joins TRBV5-1 and TRBJ2-3, with 8 bases matching TRBD1. Germline V CDR1 and CDR2: SGHRS, YFSETQ. V was clipped by 0 bases and J by 6 bases; unmatched bases: 9. This CDR3 spans 16 amino acids. The CDR3: CASSLAPGGLTDTQYF. The CDR3 coding sequence is TGCGCCAGCAGCTTGGCCCCAGGGGGCTTGACGGATACGCAGTATTTT.

Points on this clone: The likely explanation is a read error, given a far larger clone one base away. The chain has TRBV5-1 and TRBJ2-2; possible D gene TRBD2, 6 bases. CDR3 size: 15 residues. Trimming cost V 4 bases and J 4 bases, with 14 bases left between them. CDR1 and CDR2 from the germline V gene are SGHRS and YFSETQ. CDR3 residues: CASSHTSLGTGELFF. The CDR3 DNA follows: TGCGCCAGCAGCCATACTAGCCTCGGCACCGGGGAGCTGTTTTTT.

V usage is TRBV10-2 and J usage is TRBJ1-1; D remains unclear. CDR1 WSHSY and CDR2 SAAADI come from the germline V gene. V dropped 6 bases and J dropped 1 base, with 6 bases sitting between them. The CDR3 totals 12 residues. CDR3 DNA sequence: TGCGCCAGCAGAAAACAGAACACTGAAGCTTTCTTT. Its protein is CASRKQNTEAFF.

The chain is built from TRBV30 and TRBJ2-1; the D gene is possibly TRBD1 (5 bases). Germline lookup yields CDR1 GTSNPN and CDR2 SVGIG (reference sequence). Trimming removed 0 bases from V and 7 bases from J, with 13 bases in between. This CDR3 has 14 residues. This CDR3 reads CAWSVGYQGNEQFF. CDR3 coding DNA: TGTGCCTGGAGTGTAGGGTACCAGGGTAATGAGCAGTTCTTC.

A word on this clone: This probably arose from a read error, given a far larger clone one base away. Other DNA sequences within the sample encode an identical CDR3. The chain uses TRBV2 and TRBJ1-2; TRBD1 matches at 7 bases. The V segment lost 1 base and the J segment 6 bases; nucleotides outside the gene matches: 11. The germline CDR1 and CDR2 sequences are SNHLY and FYNNEI. The CDR3 totals 16 residues. This CDR3 reads CASSEGTGVRVDGYTF. The CDR3 nucleotides read TGTGCCAGCAGTGAAGGGACAGGTGTTCGGGTGGATGGCTACACCTTC.

V gene TRBV30 combines with J gene TRBJ2-7; 11 bases are a match to TRBD1. The CDR3 is made up of 14 amino acids. The J segment lost 6 bases and the V segment lost 4 bases, leaving 8 bases of the junction unmatched. CDR1 and CDR2 from the germline V gene are GTSNPN and SVGIG (reference sequence). As DNA, the CDR3 is TGTGCCTGGAACACCGGGACAGGGGGGTTCGAGCAGTACTTC. It codes for CAWNTGTGGFEQYF.

The rearrangement joins TRBV7-8 to TRBJ1-1; D is perhaps TRBD1 (5 bases). Looked up from germline, CDR1 is SGHVS and CDR2 is FQNEAQ. The CDR3 has 15 residues. V shed 1 base and J shed 1 base, with 10 bases lying between them. The CDR3 region has the DNA TGTGCCAGCAGCTTAGGAAGCGGGGGGAACACTGAAGCTTTCTTT. This encodes CASSLGSGGNTEAFF.

As regards this clone: Germline is not matched at one junction end, which may reflect a read error. The chain carries TRBV27 and TRBJ1-1; 8 bases line up with TRBD1. From germline, CDR1 is MNHEY and CDR2 SMNVEV (reference sequence). The CDR3 length is 9 residues. As DNA, the CDR3 is TGTGCCAATCCCGGGACAGGAAAATTT. The encoded protein is CANPGTGKF.

This clone was observed a handful of times. The rearrangement joins TRBV9 to TRBJ1-5, with D hard to call. Deletions cut 0 bases from V and 6 bases from J, with 7 bases between. CDR1 is SGDLS and CDR2 is YYNGEE in the germline V gene. The CDR3 loop spans 13 amino acids. This CDR3 reads CASSVDSFQPQHF. As DNA, the CDR3 is TGTGCCAGCAGCGTAGACAGCTTTCAGCCCCAGCATTTT.

The V gene is TRBV5-3, the J gene TRBJ2-7; 9 nucleotides match TRBD2. TRBV5-3 is an ORF; its function is uncertain. The CDR3 loop spans 15 amino acids. With V trimmed by 4 bases and J by 7 bases, 12 bases remained unmatched. The CDR3 sequence: CARSPPGLAPWEQYF. The DNA of the CDR3 is TGTGCCAGAAGCCCCCCCGGACTAGCGCCTTGGGAGCAGTACTTC.

The chain joins TRBV6-5 to TRBJ1-4; unclear D gene. The CDR3 totals 15 residues. Deletions cut 2 bases from V and 0 bases from J, with 7 bases between. The germline CDR1 and CDR2 sequences are MNHEY and SVGAGI. The CDR3, as DNA: TGTGCCAGCAGTTACGGTGGGGCAACTAATGAAAAACTGTTTTTT. Protein sequence: CASSYGGATNEKLFF.

The chain carries TRBV5-1 and TRBJ2-2, with TRBD2 matching over 7 bases. The CDR3 runs to 14 residues. Germline V gene data show CDR1 as SGHRS and CDR2 as YFSETQ. V dropped 4 bases and J dropped 7; count of bases not matched to a gene: 7. DNA for the CDR3: TGCGCCAGCAGCCGTACTAGCGCGGTCGGGGAGCTGTTTTTT. Amino acid sequence: CASSRTSAVGELFF.

This sequence joins TRBV28 and TRBJ1-1; D is unclear. The V end lost 3 bases, the J end lost 7 bases, and 15 bases lay between the germline ends. CDR3 length: 14 amino acids. From germline, CDR1 is MDHEN and CDR2 SYDVKM. CDR3 DNA sequence: TGTGCCAGCAGTTTTGTATTTGAGCGTCATGAAGCTTTCTTT. Translating it yields CASSFVFERHEAFF.

J is TRBJ1-1 and V is TRBV5-1; D may be TRBD1 (5 bases). The ends were cut back, 0 bases at V and 4 bases at J, with 16 bases in the middle. CDR3 length: 16 amino acids. Per the germline V gene, CDR1 is SGHRS and CDR2 is YFSETQ. As DNA, the CDR3 is TGCGCCAGCAGCTTGGGCCCCGGGACGACTGGCACTGAAGCTTTCTTT. Translating it yields CASSLGPGTTGTEAFF.

The rearrangement joins TRBV7-9 to TRBJ2-1; D not certain. CDR3 length: 13 amino acids. Germline assignment: CDR1 SEHNR and CDR2 FQNEAQ (reference sequence). V lost 11 bases, J lost 4 bases, and 15 bases lay in between. The CDR3, as DNA: TGTGCCGGTCTGGGCGGAGAGTACAATGAGCAGTTCTTC. It is translated as CAGLGGEYNEQFF.

This clone was seen ten or more times. The same CDR3 can be traced to other DNA sequences in this sample. This rearrangement joins TRBV19 to TRBJ2-7; D might be TRBD2 (6 bases). The CDR3 is made up of 11 amino acids. With 8 bases removed from V and 4 bases from J, the gap between germline ends came to 9 bases. Germline CDR1 is LNHDA and CDR2 is SQIVND (reference sequence). This CDR3 is CASDGGYEQYF. CDR3 nucleotide sequence: TGTGCCAGTGATGGGGGGTACGAGCAGTACTTC.

V and J are TRBV10-3 and TRBJ1-1; a weak D match, TRBD1 (6 bases). The CDR3 spans 13 residues. V was clipped by 7 bases and J by 2 bases, with 11 bases between them. Germline CDR1 and CDR2: ENHRY and SYGVKD. In nucleotides, the CDR3 is TGTGCCATCACGCGGGGGCCCAACACTGAAGCTTTCTTT. Amino acids: CAITRGPNTEAFF.

The chain combines TRBV5-1 with TRBJ2-7; 7 bases are a match to TRBD2. The germline V gene encodes CDR1 SGHRS and CDR2 YFSETQ. Trimming took 0 bases from V and 0 from J; bases not matched to a gene: 3. The CDR3 sequence is 15 residues long. The CDR3 loop is CASSLVAGSSYEQYF. The CDR3 DNA reads as TGCGCCAGCAGCTTGGTAGCGGGTAGCTCCTACGAGCAGTACTTC.

The chain links TRBV4-3 to TRBJ1-2; D ambiguous. The germline V gene has CDR1 LGHNA and CDR2 YSLEER. The CDR3 runs 16 residues. The germline V and J ends were trimmed by 0 bases and 4 bases, with 15 bases remaining between them. CDR3 nucleotide sequence: TGCGCCAGCAGCCAAGATGTCCGGGGAAATCGCTATGGCTACACCTTC. It codes for CASSQDVRGNRYGYTF.

About this clone itself: Additional DNA sequences in this sample encode the identical CDR3. This chain connects TRBV10-1 to TRBJ2-5; D uncertain. V gave up 0 bases and J gave up 5 bases, with 7 bases separating them. Germline loops: CDR1 WNHNN, CDR2 SYGVQD (reference sequence). The CDR3 length is 13 residues. The CDR3 DNA sequence: TGCGCCAGCAGTGAGTCTGGTGTGGAGACCCAGTACTTC. Protein sequence: CASSESGVETQYF.

CDR3 nucleotide sequence: TGTGCCAGCAGTAGATCTGGGGCCAACGTCCTGACTTTC. Protein product: CASSRSGANVLTF. The V and J genes are TRBV6-5 and TRBJ2-6; D remains ambiguous. From germline, CDR1 is MNHEY and CDR2 SVGAGI. The CDR3 is 13 amino acids. Trimming took off 5 bases at V and 1 base at J, with 3 bases between the two ends.

This chain uses TRBV29-1 with TRBJ2-7; D is undetermined. V was pared by 4 bases and J by 0 bases, with 10 bases between. CDR3 length equals 13 residues. Germline CDR1 SQVTM, CDR2 ANQGSEA. The CDR3 spells CSVAVYNSYEQYF. The CDR3 DNA reads TGCAGCGTTGCTGTCTACAACTCCTACGAGCAGTACTTC.

In its sample, this clone was seen a few times. The genes are TRBV30 and TRBJ1-2; the D gene is possibly TRBD1 (6 bases). Per germline, CDR1 GTSNPN and CDR2 SVGIG (reference sequence). Trimming took off 3 bases at V and 8 bases at J, with 19 bases between the two ends. CDR3 size: 14 residues. The CDR3 loop reads CAWSSFSGGDGYTF. CDR3 sequence (DNA): TGTGCCTGGAGCAGCTTCTCGGGGGGCGACGGCTACACCTTC.

V is TRBV27 and J is TRBJ2-2, with unresolved D. The CDR3 spans 16 residues. V shed 7 bases and J shed 0 bases, with 15 bases lying between them. CDR1 is MNHEY and CDR2 is SMNVEV in the germline V gene (reference sequence). The CDR3 DNA reads TGTGCCAGCAACCCCTGGACCCCTGCGAACACCGGGGAGCTGTTTTTT. It encodes CASNPWTPANTGELFF.

The chain combines TRBV2 with TRBJ1-5; D gene ambiguous. CDR1 is SNHLY, CDR2 FYNNEI, per germline. Deletions cut 0 bases from V and 7 bases from J, with 13 bases between. CDR3 size: 15 residues. The CDR3 reads CASSEALRVSQPQHF. CDR3 DNA sequence: TGTGCCAGCAGTGAAGCGCTTCGGGTAAGCCAGCCCCAGCATTTT.

Ten or more counts support this clone. The chain combines TRBV11-2 with TRBJ2-1; no clear D. The V and J ends lost 4 bases and 0 bases respectively, with 13 bases between them. This CDR3 contains 16 residues. From germline, CDR1 is SGHAT and CDR2 FQNNGV. The CDR3 coding sequence is TGTGCCAGCAGCTCCTGGACGGCCAGCTCCTACAATGAGCAGTTCTTC. This encodes CASSSWTASSYNEQFF.

The chain joins TRBV28 to TRBJ2-7; 9 nucleotides align to TRBD2. This CDR3 is 17 amino acids long. The V gene end was trimmed by 6 bases and the J gene end by 1 base; junction bases not matched to a gene: 13. Germline V gene data show CDR1 as MDHEN and CDR2 as SYDVKM. The DNA for the CDR3 is TGTGCCAGCAGAACGACTAGCGGCCGTCCTGGGTCCTACGAGCAGTACTTC. Translation gives CASRTTSGRPGSYEQYF. The full variable domain, its missing parts supplied by reference TRBV28 and TRBJ2-7, is DVKVTQSSRYLVKRTGEKVFLECVQDMDHENMFWYRQDPGLGLRLIYFSYDVKMKEKGDIPEGYSVSREKKERFSLILESASTNQTSMYLCASRTTSGRPGSYEQYFGPGTRLTVT.